Listed below are T cell receptor beta chains from one sample, sequenced in a study of Ad26.COV2.S vaccination and SARS-CoV-2 variants. Assay: immunoSEQ multiplex PCR; the TCRdb copy retains only in-frame clones and omits some. The sample contains hundreds of thousands of clones, 92% of which appear only once. The sequencing here drew on peripheral blood, taken after recovery from COVID-19. The receptors originated from a human donor who had recovered from COVID-19. Both conserved end residues are part of each CDR3.

J gene: TRBJ2-5; V gene: TRBV6-2/TRBV6-3; CDR3 protein: CASSRTSGGPRSGETQYF
J gene: TRBJ2-7; V gene: TRBV9; CDR3 protein: CASSPPEGGGSHEQYF
J gene: TRBJ2-7; V gene: TRBV6-1; CDR3 protein: CASSEGGAAYEQYF
J gene: TRBJ2-1; V gene: TRBV4-2; CDR3 protein: CASGLAGGFYNEQFF
J gene: TRBJ1-2; V gene: TRBV14; CDR3 protein: CASSHLGQGSYGYTF
J gene: TRBJ2-5; V gene: TRBV6-5; CDR3 protein: CAIQNGQLRETQYF
J gene: TRBJ1-4; V gene: TRBV9; CDR3 protein: CASSVRDSRNEKLFF
J gene: TRBJ2-3; V gene: TRBV6-5; CDR3 protein: CASRPGSHTDTQYF
J gene: TRBJ1-2; V gene: TRBV5-8; CDR3 protein: CASRPFAGGPGGYTF
J gene: TRBJ2-3; V gene: TRBV5-1; CDR3 protein: CASSPASGGVRDTQYF
J gene: TRBJ1-2; V gene: TRBV2; CDR3 protein: CATTLQGRSNYGYTF
J gene: TRBJ2-5; V gene: TRBV7-9; CDR3 protein: CASTVWPIETQYF
J gene: TRBJ1-2; V gene: TRBV6-5; CDR3 protein: CASSTGRRMDLGYTF
J gene: TRBJ2-1; V gene: TRBV7-3; CDR3 protein: CASSLRGGDEQFF
J gene: TRBJ2-7; V gene: TRBV6-2/TRBV6-3; CDR3 protein: CASSTFGQGVGYEQYF
J gene: TRBJ2-1; V gene: TRBV7-3; CDR3 protein: CASSQTTVYNEQFF
J gene: TRBJ1-6; V gene: TRBV27; CDR3 protein: CASSLTPSSYNSPLHF
J gene: TRBJ2-1; V gene: TRBV3-1/TRBV3-2; CDR3 protein: CASSQHANEQFF
J gene: TRBJ1-2; V gene: TRBV6-2/TRBV6-3; CDR3 protein: CASSYGGHGYTF
J gene: TRBJ1-5; V gene: TRBV6-5; CDR3 protein: CASSRTPGVNQPQHF
J gene: TRBJ1-1; V gene: TRBV7-2; CDR3 protein: CASSPLRTMNTEAFF
J gene: TRBJ1-4; V gene: TRBV6-5; CDR3 protein: CASSDGASTNEKLFF
J gene: TRBJ2-7; V gene: TRBV6-5; CDR3 protein: CASKAYFGGREQYF
J gene: TRBJ1-2; V gene: TRBV19; CDR3 protein: CASSHLSDSNYGYTF
J gene: TRBJ1-6; V gene: TRBV2; CDR3 protein: CASSPLGGGSPLHF
J gene: TRBJ2-1; V gene: TRBV13; CDR3 protein: CASSPGGEQFF
J gene: TRBJ2-5; V gene: TRBV5-1; CDR3 protein: CASSAGGRETQYF
J gene: TRBJ2-1; V gene: TRBV6-5; CDR3 protein: CASSYWEGGVNEQFF
J gene: TRBJ1-2; V gene: TRBV5-8; CDR3 protein: CASSPTGTGGGNYGYTF
J gene: TRBJ2-3; V gene: TRBV6-2/TRBV6-3; CDR3 protein: CASSYAGTDTQYF
J gene: TRBJ1-3; V gene: TRBV27; CDR3 protein: CASSPGTNLRNTIYF
J gene: TRBJ2-1; V gene: TRBV7-3; CDR3 protein: CASSVDRGRDEQFF
J gene: TRBJ1-1; V gene: TRBV7-2; CDR3 protein: CASSLGRETFGAFF
J gene: TRBJ1-2; V gene: TRBV7-9; CDR3 protein: CASSLDPVWGGYTF
J gene: TRBJ1-2; V gene: TRBV10-2; CDR3 protein: CASKGGGRSYGYTF
J gene: TRBJ1-5; V gene: TRBV15; CDR3 protein: CATSRGREDSIQPQHF
J gene: TRBJ1-3; V gene: TRBV6-5; CDR3 protein: CASSTGQGNTIYF
J gene: TRBJ2-3; V gene: TRBV5-5; CDR3 protein: CASSSTSGGREQYF
J gene: TRBJ2-1; V gene: TRBV2; CDR3 protein: CASSELAQAPGPNNEQFF
J gene: TRBJ1-4; V gene: TRBV5-1; CDR3 protein: CASSPDRVREKLFF
J gene: TRBJ1-6; V gene: TRBV9; CDR3 protein: CASSESGLPPLHF